Each of the 23 T cell receptor beta chains below was sequenced from the same sample in a study of shared clonotypes between healthy human individuals. The table came from immunoSEQ multiplex PCR; TCRdb's copy has only in-frame clones and leaves some out. Counted here are roughly 1,100,000 clones, roughly 80% occurring once; the ten biggest clones make up roughly 1.4%. The source material was memory CD4+ T cells sorted from blood. Subset meaning: CD45RA-negative fraction. All receptors come from a man between 18 and 29 years old in good health.

This clone was found once. The gene calls are TRBV18 and TRBJ1-3; maybe TRBD1 (5 bases). V was shortened by 4 bases and J by 0 bases, with 10 bases between the two germline ends. The CDR3 loop spans 15 amino acids. Germline V gene data show CDR1 as KGHSH and CDR2 as LQKENI. This CDR3 reads CASSLQGSSGNTIYF. The DNA of the CDR3 is TGTGCCAGCTCACTCCAGGGTTCCTCTGGAAACACCATATATTTT.

The sample holds a few counts of this clone. This chain joins TRBV19 and TRBJ1-6, with no clear D. In germline, CDR1 is LNHDA, CDR2 SQIVND (reference sequence). CDR3 length: 14 residues. V gave up 5 bases and J gave up 7 bases, with 12 bases separating them. DNA for the CDR3: TGTGCCAGTAGTCCGAGAGAGGTCAATTCACCCCTCCACTTT. Translating gives CASSPREVNSPLHF.

The chain joins TRBV30 to TRBJ1-1; TRBD1 aligns across 7 bases. V shed 0 bases, J shed 6 bases, and the junction held 4 bases outside the gene matches. CDR3 size: 13 residues. Germline values: CDR1 GTSNPN, CDR2 SVGIG (reference sequence). The CDR3 DNA is TGTGCCTGGAGTGTACAGGGGCCCTCTGAAGCTTTCTTT. Translation: CAWSVQGPSEAFF.

This sequence joins TRBV29-1 and TRBJ2-3; D is ambiguous. The ends were cut back, 1 base at V and 0 bases at J, with 2 bases in the middle. The CDR3 covers 12 residues. The germline CDR1 and CDR2 sequences are SQVTM and ANQGSEA. The CDR3 protein is CSVEVSTDTQYF. The CDR3 nucleotides read TGCAGCGTTGAAGTGAGCACAGATACGCAGTATTTT.

This rearrangement joins TRBV5-1 to TRBJ1-6; 7 bases agree with TRBD1. V shed 0 bases and J 7 bases; nucleotides not matched to a gene: 4. Germline V gene data show CDR1 as SGHRS and CDR2 as YFSETQ. The length of the CDR3 is 15 residues. The CDR3, as DNA: TGCGCCAGCAGCTTGGGTGGGACAGACAATTCACCCCTCCACTTT. Protein product: CASSLGGTDNSPLHF.

CDR3 residues: CASSQEGAGTDTQYF. The CDR3 DNA reads TGTGCCAGCTCACAGGAGGGGGCTGGCACAGATACGCAGTATTTT. The gene calls are TRBV18 and TRBJ2-3; possibly TRBD1 for D (7 bases). Germline values: CDR1 KGHSH, CDR2 LQKENI. Trimming cost V 4 bases and J 1 base, with 12 bases left between them. This CDR3 is built from 15 residues.

V usage is TRBV30 and J usage is TRBJ2-7, with 9 bases that match TRBD1. V trimming: 4 bases; J trimming: 3 bases; junction bases outside the gene matches: 7. The CDR3 totals 14 residues. Germline V gene data show CDR1 as GTSNPN and CDR2 as SVGIG (reference sequence). The CDR3 bases are TGTGCCTGGAACCGAGGGACAGGGCGCTACGAGCAGTACTTC. Its translation: CAWNRGTGRYEQYF.

V usage is TRBV2 and J usage is TRBJ1-4, with D hard to call. Trimming shortened V by 6 bases and J by 0 bases, and 8 bases separated the two germline ends. CDR1 SNHLY and CDR2 FYNNEI come from the germline V gene. The CDR3 totals 14 residues. CDR3: CASSTLSTNEKLFF. In DNA form, the CDR3 reads TGTGCCAGCAGCACTCTGTCAACTAATGAAAAACTGTTTTTT.

For this clone: Just one base apart from a much larger clone, this may be a read error. The chain couples TRBV27 to TRBJ1-1; no definite D call. The CDR3 contains 13 residues. The V gene's germline CDR1 is MNHEY and CDR2 SMNVEV (reference sequence). Trimming cost V 2 bases and J 1 base, with 5 bases left between them. CDR3 region: CASSLLGNTEAFF. The CDR3 DNA is TGTGCCAGCAGTTTACTGGGGAACACTGAAGCTTTCTTT.

This clone was detected a few times. For the CDR3, the DNA is TGTGCCAGCAGTTTCCCGAGGTCCTCCTACGAGCAGTACTTC. Translating it yields CASSFPRSSYEQYF. The V call is TRBV27, the J call TRBJ2-7; D uncertain. V was shortened by 3 bases and J by 0 bases, with 9 bases between the two germline ends. The germline V gene encodes CDR1 MNHEY and CDR2 SMNVEV (reference sequence). CDR3 length equals 14 residues.

This sequence joins TRBV7-9 and TRBJ2-2, with 7 bases identical to TRBD1. Germline-derived CDR1 and CDR2 are SEHNR and FQNEAQ (reference sequence). The CDR3 contains 16 residues. The junction had 8 bases not matched to a gene; V was cut back by 7 bases and J by 0 bases. The CDR3 is CASNRRQGSNTGELFF. CDR3 sequence (DNA): TGTGCCAGCAACCGAAGACAGGGTTCGAACACCGGGGAGCTGTTTTTT.

The chain uses TRBV28 and TRBJ1-2; D possibly corresponds to TRBD1 (5 bases). This CDR3 comprises 14 residues. CDR1 and CDR2 from the germline V gene are MDHEN and SYDVKM. V dropped 2 bases and J dropped 7 bases, with 14 bases sitting between them. The chain's CDR3 is CASSLPGTLSGYTF. CDR3 coding DNA: TGTGCCAGCAGTTTACCCGGGACCCTAAGTGGCTACACCTTC.

The chain is built from TRBV15 and TRBJ2-3; possible D gene TRBD2, 7 bases. The length of the CDR3 is 16 residues. Germline V gene lookup returns CDR1 LNHNV and CDR2 YYDKDF (reference sequence). The V gene lost 3 bases and the J gene lost 3 bases, with 16 bases spanning the gap. CDR3 nucleotides: TGTGCCACCAGCAGCCTTTCGGGGGGCGCGACAGATACGCAGTATTTT. This sequence encodes CATSSLSGGATDTQYF. Looking up the rest from reference TRBV15 and TRBJ2-3 gives the full variable domain: DAMVIQNPRYQVTQFGKPVTLSCSQTLNHNVMYWYQQKSSQAPKLLFHYYDKDFNNEADTPDNFQSRRPNTSFCFLDIRSPGLGDTAMYLCATSSLSGGATDTQYFGPGTRLTVL.

V usage is TRBV5-4 and J usage is TRBJ2-7; unclear D gene. The CDR3 extends over 14 amino acids. The V end lost 4 bases, the J end lost 1 base, and 12 bases lay between the germline ends. CDR1 SGHNT and CDR2 YYREEE come from the germline V gene (reference sequence). CDR3 sequence: CASSRDTLSYEQYF. DNA of the CDR3: TGTGCCAGCAGCCGAGACACACTATCCTACGAGCAGTACTTC.

The chain is built from TRBV4-2 and TRBJ2-5, with 11 bases fitting TRBD2. With V trimmed by 4 bases and J by 3 bases, 10 bases remained unmatched. CDR3 size: 17 residues. The V gene's germline CDR1 is LGHNA and CDR2 YNFKEQ. CDR3 in amino acids: CASSRTLSGGAEETQYF. DNA for the CDR3: TGTGCCAGCAGCCGAACTCTTAGCGGGGGGGCCGAAGAGACCCAGTACTTC.

The chain is built from TRBV5-8 and TRBJ1-6, with 9 bases aligning to TRBD1. The CDR3 spans 15 residues. Germline CDR1 is SGHTS and CDR2 is YDEGEE. V trimming: 4 bases; J trimming: 7 bases; junction bases outside the gene matches: 6. CDR3 sequence (DNA): TGTGCCAGCAGCAGGAGACAGGGGGACAATTCACCCCTCCACTTT. Translation: CASSRRQGDNSPLHF. Complete variable domain (other parts from reference TRBV5-8 and TRBJ1-6): EAGVTQSPTHLIKTRGQQATLRCSPISGHTSVYWYQQALGLGLQFLLWYDEGEERNRGNFPPRFSGRQFPNYSSELNVNALELEDSALYLCASSRRQGDNSPLHFGNGTRLTVT.

This sequence joins TRBV7-9 and TRBJ2-7, with 8 bases aligning to TRBD2. CDR1 is SEHNR and CDR2 is FQNEAQ in the germline V gene (reference sequence). With V trimmed by 4 bases and J by 4 bases, 9 bases remained unmatched. The CDR3 length is 15 residues. DNA of the CDR3: TGTGCCAGCAGCTCCCATCCGGGAGGGGTTTACGAGCAGTACTTC. It specifies CASSSHPGGVYEQYF. The full variable domain, rest sourced from reference TRBV7-9 and TRBJ2-7, is DTGVSQNPRHKITKRGQNVTFRCDPISEHNRLYWYRQTLGQGPEFLTYFQNEAQLEKSRLLSDRFSAERPKGSFSTLEIQRTEQGDSAMYLCASSSHPGGVYEQYFGPGTRLTVT.

V and J are TRBV5-1 and TRBJ2-3, with D possibly TRBD1 on 6 matching bases. From germline, CDR1 is SGHRS and CDR2 YFSETQ. The V end lost 3 bases, the J end lost 1 base, and 18 bases lay between the germline ends. The CDR3 has 17 amino acids. The CDR3 here is CASSSLEGGKRTDTQYF. Written as DNA, the CDR3 is TGCGCCAGCAGCTCCTTAGAAGGGGGTAAACGCACAGATACGCAGTATTTT.

This rearrangement joins TRBV7-6 to TRBJ2-5; 7 positions match TRBD2. Germline CDR1 SGHVS, CDR2 FNYEAQ. V was clipped by 5 bases and J by 1 base; unmatched bases: 10. The CDR3 is 16 residues long. The CDR3: CASSPDGSSGQETQYF. CDR3 bases: TGTGCCAGCAGCCCGGACGGGTCTAGCGGCCAAGAGACCCAGTACTTC.

The V gene is TRBV6-1, the J gene TRBJ2-3; D might be TRBD1 or TRBD2, each matching 5 bases. V was clipped by 7 bases and J by 2 bases, with 16 bases between them. From germline, CDR1 is MNHNS and CDR2 SASEGT. CDR3 length: 15 amino acids. The DNA of the CDR3 is TGTGCCAGCACCCCGGGGACCGCCGTCACAGATACGCAGTATTTT. This sequence encodes CASTPGTAVTDTQYF.

This clone was seen a handful of times. The chain carries TRBV4-1 and TRBJ1-5, with D hard to call. Germline V CDR1 and CDR2: MGHRA, YSYEKL. Trimming pared 4 bases from V and 0 bases from J, leaving 13 bases between. This CDR3 spans 16 amino acids. The CDR3 DNA reads TGCGCCAGCAGCCGGACTGAGATCTATAGCAATCAGCCCCAGCATTTT. Protein sequence: CASSRTEIYSNQPQHF.

This clone was recorded only once. The rearrangement joins TRBV5-1 to TRBJ2-7; D is unclear. V gave up 0 bases and J gave up 3 bases, with 10 bases separating them. This CDR3 has 14 residues. Germline V gene data show CDR1 as SGHRS and CDR2 as YFSETQ. The CDR3 nucleotides are TGCGCCAGCAGCTTGGGTGACACCCGCTACGAGCAGTACTTC. This encodes CASSLGDTRYEQYF. Together with reference TRBV5-1 and TRBJ2-7, the CDR3 gives the full variable domain: KAGVTQTPRYLIKTRGQQVTLSCSPISGHRSVSWYQQTPGQGLQFLFEYFSETQRNKGNFPGRFSGRQFSNSRSEMNVSTLELGDSALYLCASSLGDTRYEQYFGPGTRLTVT.

The gene calls are TRBV9 and TRBJ2-2, with 9 bases matching TRBD1. The V and J ends lost 3 bases and 4 bases, in that order; junction bases with no gene match: 7. This CDR3 is built from 16 residues. Germline-derived CDR1 and CDR2 are SGDLS and YYNGEE. The CDR3 DNA follows: TGTGCCAGCAGCGCCACAGGGGGCGCGACCACCGGGGAGCTGTTTTTT. Encoded protein: CASSATGGATTGELFF.